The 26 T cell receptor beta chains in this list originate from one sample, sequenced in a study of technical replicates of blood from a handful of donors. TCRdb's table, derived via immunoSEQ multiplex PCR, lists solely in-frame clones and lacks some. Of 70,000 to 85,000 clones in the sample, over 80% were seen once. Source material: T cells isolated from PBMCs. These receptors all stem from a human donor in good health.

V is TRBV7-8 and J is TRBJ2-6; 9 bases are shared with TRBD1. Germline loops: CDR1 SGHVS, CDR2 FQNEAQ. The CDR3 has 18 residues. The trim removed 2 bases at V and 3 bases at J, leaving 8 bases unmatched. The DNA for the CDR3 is TGTGCCAGCAGCTTACTGGGACAGGGAGGATATGGGGCCAACGTCCTGACTTTC. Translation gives CASSLLGQGGYGANVLTF.

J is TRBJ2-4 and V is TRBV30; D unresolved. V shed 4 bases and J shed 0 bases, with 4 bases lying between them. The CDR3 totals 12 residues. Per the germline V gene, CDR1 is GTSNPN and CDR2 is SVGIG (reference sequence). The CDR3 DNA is TGTGCCTGGAAGCTAGCCAAAAACATTCAGTACTTC. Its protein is CAWKLAKNIQYF.

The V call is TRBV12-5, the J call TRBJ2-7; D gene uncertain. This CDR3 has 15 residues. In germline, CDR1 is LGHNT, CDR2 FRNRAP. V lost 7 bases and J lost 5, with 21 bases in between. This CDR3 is CASDDQVPLSHEQYF. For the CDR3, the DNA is TGTGCTAGTGATGACCAGGTTCCCCTTTCCCACGAGCAGTACTTC.

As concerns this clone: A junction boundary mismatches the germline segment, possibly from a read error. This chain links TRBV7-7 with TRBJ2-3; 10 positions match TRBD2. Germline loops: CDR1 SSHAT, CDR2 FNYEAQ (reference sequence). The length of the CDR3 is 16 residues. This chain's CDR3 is CASSLSAGGPSDTQYF. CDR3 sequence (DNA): TGTGCTAGCAGCTTATCAGCGGGAGGGCCCTCAGATACGCAGTATTTT.

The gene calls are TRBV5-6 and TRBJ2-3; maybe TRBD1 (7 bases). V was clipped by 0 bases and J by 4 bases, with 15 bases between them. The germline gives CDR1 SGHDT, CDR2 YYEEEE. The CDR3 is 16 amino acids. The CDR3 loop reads CASSLATGRLADTQYF. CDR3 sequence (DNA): TGTGCCAGCAGCTTGGCGACAGGGAGGCTCGCAGATACGCAGTATTTT. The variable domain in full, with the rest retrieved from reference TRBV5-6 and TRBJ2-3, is DAGVTQSPTHLIKTRGQQVTLRCSPKSGHDTVSWYQQALGQGPQFIFQYYEEEERQRGNFPDRFSGHQFPNYSSELNVNALLLGDSALYLCASSLATGRLADTQYFGPGTRLTVL.

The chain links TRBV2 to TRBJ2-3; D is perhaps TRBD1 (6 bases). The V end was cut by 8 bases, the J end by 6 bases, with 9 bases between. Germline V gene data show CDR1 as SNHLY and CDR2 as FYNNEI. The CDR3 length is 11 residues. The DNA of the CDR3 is TGTGCCAGCTCGAGGGGGGATACGCAGTATTTT. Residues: CASSRGDTQYF.

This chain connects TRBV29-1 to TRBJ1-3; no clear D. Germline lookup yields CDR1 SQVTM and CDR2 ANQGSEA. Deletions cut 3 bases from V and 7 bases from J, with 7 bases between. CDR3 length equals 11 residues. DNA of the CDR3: TGCAGCGTTGACTTTTCGAACACCATATATTTT. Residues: CSVDFSNTIYF.

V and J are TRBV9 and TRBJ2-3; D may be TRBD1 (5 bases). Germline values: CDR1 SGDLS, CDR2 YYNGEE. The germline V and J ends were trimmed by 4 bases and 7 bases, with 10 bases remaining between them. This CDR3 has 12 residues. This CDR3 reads CASSTQENTQYF. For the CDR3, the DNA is TGTGCCAGCAGCACACAGGAGAATACGCAGTATTTT.

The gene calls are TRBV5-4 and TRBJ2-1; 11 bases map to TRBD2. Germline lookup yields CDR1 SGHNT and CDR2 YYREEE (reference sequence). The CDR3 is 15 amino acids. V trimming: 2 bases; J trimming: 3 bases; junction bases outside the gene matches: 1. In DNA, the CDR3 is TGTGCCAGCAGCTTTACTAGCGGGAGCTACAATGAGCAGTTCTTC. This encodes CASSFTSGSYNEQFF.

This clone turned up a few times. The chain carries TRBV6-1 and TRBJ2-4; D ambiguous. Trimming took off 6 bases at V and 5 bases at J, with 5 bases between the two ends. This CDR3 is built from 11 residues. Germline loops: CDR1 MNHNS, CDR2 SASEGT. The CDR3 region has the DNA TGTGCCAGCAGCCCAGAAAACATTCAGTACTTC. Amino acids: CASSPENIQYF.

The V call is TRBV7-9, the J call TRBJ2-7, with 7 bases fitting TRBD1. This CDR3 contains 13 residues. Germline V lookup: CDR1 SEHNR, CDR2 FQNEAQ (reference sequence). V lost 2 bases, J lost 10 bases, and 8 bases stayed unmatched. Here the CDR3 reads CASSLRSEGGQYF. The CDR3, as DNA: TGTGCCAGCAGCTTAAGGTCCGAAGGGGGCCAGTACTTC.

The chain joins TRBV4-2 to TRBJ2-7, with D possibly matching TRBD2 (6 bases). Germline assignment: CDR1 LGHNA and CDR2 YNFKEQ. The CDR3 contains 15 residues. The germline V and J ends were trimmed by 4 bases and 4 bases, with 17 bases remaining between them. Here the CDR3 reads CASSLNEGLAYEQYF. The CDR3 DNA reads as TGTGCCAGCAGCCTGAATGAGGGGCTAGCGTACGAGCAGTACTTC.

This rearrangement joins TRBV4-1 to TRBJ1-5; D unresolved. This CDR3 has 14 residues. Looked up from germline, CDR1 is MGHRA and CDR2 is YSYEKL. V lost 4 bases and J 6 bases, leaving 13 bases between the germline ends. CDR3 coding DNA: TGCGCCAGCAGCCTTAATAACTTCTTTCAGCCCCAGCATTTT. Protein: CASSLNNFFQPQHF.

The CDR3 DNA reads as TGTGCCAGCAGTCACAGCTACGAGCAGTACTTC. Amino acids: CASSHSYEQYF. The chain links TRBV2 to TRBJ2-7; D not resolved. V shed 5 bases and J shed 3 bases, with 5 bases lying between them. The CDR3 has 11 residues. Germline loops: CDR1 SNHLY, CDR2 FYNNEI.

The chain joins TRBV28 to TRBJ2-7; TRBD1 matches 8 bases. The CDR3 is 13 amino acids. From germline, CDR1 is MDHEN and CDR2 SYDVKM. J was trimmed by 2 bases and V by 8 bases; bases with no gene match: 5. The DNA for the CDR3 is TGTGCCAGCCGGACAGGGAACACCTACGAGCAGTACTTC. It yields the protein CASRTGNTYEQYF.

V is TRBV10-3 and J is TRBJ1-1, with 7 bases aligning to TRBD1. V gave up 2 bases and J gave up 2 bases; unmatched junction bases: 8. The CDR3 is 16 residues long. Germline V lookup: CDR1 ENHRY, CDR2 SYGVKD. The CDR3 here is CAISEGGTGVNTEAFF. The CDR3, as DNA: TGTGCCATCAGTGAGGGAGGAACAGGGGTAAACACTGAAGCTTTCTTT.

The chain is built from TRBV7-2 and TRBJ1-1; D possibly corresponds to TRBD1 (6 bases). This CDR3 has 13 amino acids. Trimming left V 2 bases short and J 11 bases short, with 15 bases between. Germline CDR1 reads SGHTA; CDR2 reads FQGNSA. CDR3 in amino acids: CASSLPGGRGAFF. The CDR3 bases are TGTGCCAGCAGCTTACCCGGGGGGCGCGGGGCTTTCTTT.

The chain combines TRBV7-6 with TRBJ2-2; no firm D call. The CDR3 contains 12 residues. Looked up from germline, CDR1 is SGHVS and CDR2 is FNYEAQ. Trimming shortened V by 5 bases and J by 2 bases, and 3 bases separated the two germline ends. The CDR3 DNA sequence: TGTGCCAGCAGCCTAAACACCGGGGAGCTGTTTTTT. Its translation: CASSLNTGELFF.

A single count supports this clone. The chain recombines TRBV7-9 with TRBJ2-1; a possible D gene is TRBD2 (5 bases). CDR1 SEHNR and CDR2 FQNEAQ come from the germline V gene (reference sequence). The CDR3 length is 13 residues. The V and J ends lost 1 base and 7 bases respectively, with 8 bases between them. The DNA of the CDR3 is TGTGCCAGCAGCTTAGGAGCGGCTAATGAGCAGTTCTTC. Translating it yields CASSLGAANEQFF.

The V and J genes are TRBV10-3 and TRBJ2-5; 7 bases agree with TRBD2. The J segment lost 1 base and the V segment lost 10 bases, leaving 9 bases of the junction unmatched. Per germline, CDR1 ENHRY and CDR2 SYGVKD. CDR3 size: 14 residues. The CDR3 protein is CATRVAGVQETQYF. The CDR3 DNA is TGTGCCACCAGGGTAGCGGGTGTCCAAGAGACCCAGTACTTC.

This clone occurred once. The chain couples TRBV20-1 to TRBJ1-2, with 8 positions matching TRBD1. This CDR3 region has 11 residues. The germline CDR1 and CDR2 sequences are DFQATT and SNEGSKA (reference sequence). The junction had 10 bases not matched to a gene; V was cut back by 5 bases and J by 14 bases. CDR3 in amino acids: CSARQGTSSTF. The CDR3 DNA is TGCAGTGCTCGACAGGGGACGAGTAGTACCTTC.

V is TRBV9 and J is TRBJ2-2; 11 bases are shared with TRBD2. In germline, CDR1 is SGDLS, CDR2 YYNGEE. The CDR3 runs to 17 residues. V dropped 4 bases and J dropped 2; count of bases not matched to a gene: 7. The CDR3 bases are TGTGCCAGCAGCATACCTACTAGCGGGAGTAACACCGGGGAGCTGTTTTTT. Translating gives CASSIPTSGSNTGELFF.

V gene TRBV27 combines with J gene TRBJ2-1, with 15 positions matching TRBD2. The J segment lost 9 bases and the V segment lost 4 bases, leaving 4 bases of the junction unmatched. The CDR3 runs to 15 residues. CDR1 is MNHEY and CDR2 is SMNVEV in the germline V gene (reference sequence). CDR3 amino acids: CASSWTSGGGSEQFF. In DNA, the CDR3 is TGTGCCAGCAGTTGGACTAGCGGGGGGGGTAGTGAGCAGTTCTTC.

CDR3 nucleotide sequence: TGTGCCAGCAGCTTAGAGTTCAGGGCCGAGACCCAGTACTTC. Translation gives CASSLEFRAETQYF. The J gene is TRBJ2-5, the V gene TRBV7-6, with a weak D call TRBD1 (5 bases). The V gene lost 1 base and the J gene lost 5 bases, with 11 bases spanning the gap. The CDR3 runs to 14 residues. Germline V gene lookup returns CDR1 SGHVS and CDR2 FNYEAQ. The full variable domain, with the rest looked up from reference TRBV7-6 and TRBJ2-5, is GAGVSQSPRYKVTKRGQDVALRCDPISGHVSLYWYRQALGQGPEFLTYFNYEAQQDKSGLPNDRFSAERPEGSISTLTIQRTEQRDSAMYRCASSLEFRAETQYFGPGTRLLVL.

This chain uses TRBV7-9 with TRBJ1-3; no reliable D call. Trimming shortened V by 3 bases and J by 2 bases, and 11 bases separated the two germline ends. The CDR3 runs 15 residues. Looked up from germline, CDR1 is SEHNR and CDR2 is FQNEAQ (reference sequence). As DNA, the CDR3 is TGTGCCAGCAGCTTTGAAAGATCGGCTGGAAACACCATATATTTT. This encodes CASSFERSAGNTIYF.

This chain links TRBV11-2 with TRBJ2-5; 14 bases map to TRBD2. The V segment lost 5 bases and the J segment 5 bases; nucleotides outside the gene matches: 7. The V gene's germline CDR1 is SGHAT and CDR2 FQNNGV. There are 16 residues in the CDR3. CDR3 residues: CASSPGLAGESETQYF. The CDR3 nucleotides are TGTGCCAGCAGCCCGGGACTAGCGGGAGAGTCTGAGACCCAGTACTTC.